This T cell receptor (beta chain) was profiled in a study of T cells in Graves' hyperthyroidism and ophthalmopathy. Study-level background: Upon initial diagnosis and before any treatment, peripheral blood was collected. Study-level points and caveats: Within blood appeared most thyroid clonotypes that had expanded above 0.001.

Authors of the study amplified TCR beta CDR3 regions from RNA transcripts. The TCR CDR3 first-round RT-PCR relied on the HTBI primer set. TCRdb used MiXCR to reprocess the multiplex PCR reads, holding one entry per CDR3 protein. The profile shows 300,000 to 450,000 distinct CDR3 sequences, over 10% of them singletons. It was considered stable Graves' hyperthyroidism when ophthalmopathy did not progress within 18 months. The PBMCs were taken from more than 8 ml of fresh peripheral blood. This clonotype showed up many times. Its target is not known. The CDR3 runs to 13 residues. Trimming left V 6 bases short and J 1 base short, with 8 bases between. Germline values: CDR1 LGHDT, CDR2 YNNKEL (reference sequence).

This clonotype originated in a young woman with Graves' hyperthyroidism. Sequencing was carried out using blood. The chain links TRBV3-1 to TRBJ2-3; D remains unclear. The CDR3, as DNA: TGTGCCAGCAGAATTCGCGGCACAGATACGCAGTATTTT. Its translation is CASRIRGTDTQYF.